The clone carrying this TCR beta chain occurred a few times. Its antigen is unidentified. The authors built TCR beta libraries using iRepertoire HTBI primers and Arm-PCR of CDR3 regions. Authors' processing steps: Taken together, the samples had around 60 TRBV and more than twelve TRBJ segments identified. Each CDR3 protein gets one entry after TCRdb re-called the multiplex PCR reads with MiXCR. The V and J calls and clone size are TCRdb's, not the authors'. The profile covers roughly 380,000 distinct CDR3 sequences, with around 15% appearing a single time and roughly 30% taken by the ten largest. The CDR3 covers 15 residues. Deletions cut 3 bases from V and 8 bases from J, with 14 bases between. Germline V CDR1 and CDR2: MNHGY, SVAAGI. As to time point: newly diagnosed GD, antithyroid drugs for less than 3 months. Following extraction of RNA from PBMCs, that RNA was used to make the TCR library. This specimen comes from a study of regulatory T cells in long-lasting Graves disease.

Whole-study results and caveats: Persistent disease exhibited a predilection for TRBV28, TRBJ1-2 and TRBJ2-5.

The same specimen was also included in a second study, on T cells in Graves' hyperthyroidism and ophthalmopathy. That work states: Thyroid ultrasound and orbital computed tomography, with clinical symptoms and serum thyroxine and TRAb, informed diagnoses.

This sample comprised peripheral blood mononuclear cells (PBMCs), obtained at new diagnosis, from a patient treated with antithyroid drugs. This clonotype originated in a man aged 35-49 years with Graves disease. The chain joins TRBV6-9 to TRBJ1-6; D possibly corresponds to TRBD1 (5 bases). Here the CDR3 reads CASSYQVQGYSPLHF. Here the CDR3 DNA reads TGTGCCAGCAGTTACCAAGTTCAGGGATATTCACCCCTCCACTTT.